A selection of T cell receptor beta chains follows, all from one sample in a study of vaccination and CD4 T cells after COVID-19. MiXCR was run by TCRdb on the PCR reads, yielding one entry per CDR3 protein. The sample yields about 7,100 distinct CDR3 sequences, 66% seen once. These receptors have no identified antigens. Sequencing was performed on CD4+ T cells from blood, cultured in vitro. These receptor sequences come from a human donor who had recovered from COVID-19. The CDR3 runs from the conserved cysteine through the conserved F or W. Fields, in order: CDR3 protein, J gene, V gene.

CASGKRGDQPQHF	TRBJ1-5	TRBV27
CASSTPGATYEQYF	TRBJ2-7	TRBV11-2
CASSFPGISNTGELFF	TRBJ2-2	TRBV28
CSARDLRTGWETQYF	TRBJ2-5	TRBV20-1
CASRPRTVGELFF	TRBJ2-2	TRBV6-1
CASRLDKSSYEQYF	TRBJ2-7	TRBV19
CASSEAYRVGGYTF	TRBJ1-2	TRBV6-1
CASSYASGNNEQFF	TRBJ2-1	TRBV6-5
CASSLDLAGTSREQYF	TRBJ2-7	TRBV7-9
CASSIYRSDGYTF	TRBJ1-2	TRBV2
CASMGRGGGDTQYF	TRBJ2-3	TRBV6-1
CASSPRKVRGGQETQYF	TRBJ2-5	TRBV18
CATSDTHYNYGYTF	TRBJ1-2	TRBV24-1
CASTPGHTNTGELFF	TRBJ2-2	TRBV28
CSAGQVAGGYEQYF	TRBJ2-7	TRBV20-1
CASSFRDSFYEQYF	TRBJ2-7	TRBV5-1
CASSGYDSSYEQYF	TRBJ2-7	TRBV7-6
CSASGYPASEQYF	TRBJ2-7	TRBV20-1
CASAPLRAGTDTQYF	TRBJ2-3	TRBV6-1
CASSESGGASYEQFF	TRBJ2-1	TRBV6-4
CASSQDLGGADTQYF	TRBJ2-3	TRBV4-2
CASSPARGVQGYNEQFF	TRBJ2-1	TRBV6-2/TRBV6-3
CASSSLTYGYTF	TRBJ1-2	TRBV12-3/TRBV12-4
CASSLGATQYF	TRBJ2-3	TRBV7-6
CASSFGTAFDTIYF	TRBJ1-3	TRBV6-5
CASRAQGWSETQYF	TRBJ2-5	TRBV2
CSARDPAGFQETQYF	TRBJ2-5	TRBV20-1
CASSQESLVSTDTQYF	TRBJ2-3	TRBV4-3
CAISTLDGARFF	TRBJ2-1	TRBV10-3
CASSITDTQYF	TRBJ2-3	TRBV12-3/TRBV12-4
CATSRVPRQDTQYF	TRBJ2-3	TRBV15
CATSRDLGRRSNYGYTF	TRBJ1-2	TRBV15
CASSRAGDTEAFF	TRBJ1-1	TRBV7-9
CASSRLAGDTTEQFF	TRBJ2-1	TRBV19
CASSLEVNTEAFF	TRBJ1-1	TRBV7-2
CASSPNNYGYTF	TRBJ1-2	TRBV6-2/TRBV6-3
CSARPKVGVTGYTF	TRBJ1-2	TRBV20-1
CSARDYPEAFF	TRBJ1-1	TRBV20-1
CAGGGLSETQYF	TRBJ2-5	TRBV6-1
CSAGRREWNEQFF	TRBJ2-1	TRBV20-1
CSARPGQGWNQPQHF	TRBJ1-5	TRBV20-1
CASSFGTGRDYEQYF	TRBJ2-7	TRBV19
CSARDRVKGNQPQHF	TRBJ1-5	TRBV20-1
CATSRDGQVSPLHF	TRBJ1-6	TRBV15
CASSLSGTANQPQHF	TRBJ1-5	TRBV28
CSARDQFAPDNSPLHF	TRBJ1-6	TRBV20-1
CASSLALSDISPLHF	TRBJ1-6	TRBV7-2
CSARGGGYTEAFF	TRBJ1-1	TRBV20-1
CASSTRQAQETQYF	TRBJ2-5	TRBV27
CASSQNGAGYEQYF	TRBJ2-7	TRBV7-9